This T cell receptor (beta chain) was sequenced in a study of blood T cell repertoires in COVID-19. Study-wide background: Samples came from the United States, Italy and Spain, spanning acute and convalescent COVID-19. The cDNA or gDNA used as material had been derived from T cells, B-cell-depleted T cells, or PBMCs.

This clone was found a few times. An end of the junction differs from the germline gene, which may be a read error. Per the authors' pipeline: Counts of nucleated cells, estimated from reference gene primer amplification, were obtained. TCRdb keeps only in-frame clones here, not all; method: immunoSEQ multiplex PCR. D and trimming were read from the DNA, whereas the V and J calls and clone size are those reported in that table. The sample shows about 140,000 clones, about 80% of them seen only once. CDR3 length: 14 amino acids. CDR1 is LGHDT, CDR2 YNNKEL, per germline (reference sequence). The sequencing sample was made of peripheral blood. V is TRBV3-1 (or the pseudogene TRBV3-2) and J is TRBJ1-2, with 7 positions matching TRBD1. The clonotype comes from a woman in her sixties with acute or convalescent COVID-19. CDR3 protein: CASSQDIQGKRSVF. The CDR3 bases are TGTGCCAGCAGCCAAGATATACAGGGGAAGAGGAGTGTCTTC.